The sequence of this TCR beta chain was determined in a study of CD8+CD57+ T cells in acquired aplastic anemia. This clonotype was seen a handful of times. According to the study, genomic DNA was the template for TCR beta VDJ and CDR3 profiling. One entry per CDR3 protein, called by TCRdb with MiXCR from the reads. Among 200,000 or so distinct CDR3 sequences listed, less than 65% were seen once. Material for sequencing was sorted CD4+, CD8+, or CD8+CD57+ T cells (not recorded which) from PBMCs. The receptor comes from a human donor with severe aplastic anemia or a healthy control (not recorded which).

The CDR3 DNA is TGTGCCAGCAAGACAGGGTTAGAATATGGCTACACCTTC. The encoded protein is CASKTGLEYGYTF. V gene TRBV28 combines with J gene TRBJ1-2; 7 bases match TRBD1. With V trimmed by 7 bases and J by 5 bases, 7 bases remained unmatched. The CDR3 runs 13 residues. Germline V gene lookup returns CDR1 MDHEN and CDR2 SYDVKM.